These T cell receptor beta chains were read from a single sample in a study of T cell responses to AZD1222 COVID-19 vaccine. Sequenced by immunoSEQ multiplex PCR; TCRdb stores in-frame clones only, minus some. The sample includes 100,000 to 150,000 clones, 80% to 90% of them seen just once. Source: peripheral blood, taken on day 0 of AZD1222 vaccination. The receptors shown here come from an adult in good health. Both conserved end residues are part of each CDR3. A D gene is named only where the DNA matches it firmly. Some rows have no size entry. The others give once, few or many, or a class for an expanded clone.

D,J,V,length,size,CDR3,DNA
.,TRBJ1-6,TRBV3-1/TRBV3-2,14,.,CASSLRQVNSPLHF,TGTGCCAGCAGCCTTCGACAGGTTAATTCACCCCTCCACTTT
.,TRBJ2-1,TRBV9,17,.,CASSVALAHSSYNEQFF,TGTGCCAGCAGCGTAGCACTAGCCCATAGCTCCTACAATGAGCAGTTCTTC
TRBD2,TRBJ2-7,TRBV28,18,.,CASSLSPALQAGEYEQYF,TGTGCCAGCAGTTTATCCCCAGCCCTCCAAGCGGGAGAGTACGAGCAGTACTTC
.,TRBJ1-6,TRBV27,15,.,CASSPTTGINSPLHF,TGTGCCAGCAGTCCGACCACCGGAATTAATTCACCCCTCCACTTT
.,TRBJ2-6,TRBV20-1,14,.,CSASSGEGANVLTF,TGCAGTGCTAGTTCGGGTGAGGGGGCCAACGTCCTGACTTTC
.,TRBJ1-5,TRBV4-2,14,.,CASSQDRVSQPQHF,TGTGCCAGCAGCCAAGATCGGGTGAGTCAGCCCCAGCATTTT
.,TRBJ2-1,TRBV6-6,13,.,CASSYLDGDEQFF,TGTGCCAGCAGTTACCTTGACGGGGATGAGCAGTTCTTC
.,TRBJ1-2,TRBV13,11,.,CASSGSHGYTF,TGTGCCAGCAGCGGGTCTCATGGCTACACCTTC
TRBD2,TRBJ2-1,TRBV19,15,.,CASSIYGGEGNEQFF,TGTGCCAGTAGTATCTACGGCGGGGAGGGCAATGAGCAGTTCTTC
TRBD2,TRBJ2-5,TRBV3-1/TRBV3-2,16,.,CASSQDLAGEGETQYF,TGTGCCAGCAGCCAAGATCTAGCGGGAGAGGGGGAGACCCAGTACTTC
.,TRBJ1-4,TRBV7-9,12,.,CASSLASVKLFF,TGTGCCAGCAGCTTAGCTTCGGTAAAACTGTTTTTT
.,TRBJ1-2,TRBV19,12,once,CASSKDSGPYTF,TGTGCCAGTAGTAAAGACAGTGGCCCTTACACCTTC
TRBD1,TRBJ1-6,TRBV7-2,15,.,CASSPKTGRSSPLHF,TGTGCCAGCAGCCCGAAGACAGGGAGGAGTTCACCCCTCCACTTT
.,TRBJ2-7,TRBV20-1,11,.,CSAGIQWQQYF,TGCAGTGCGGGAATACAGTGGCAGCAGTACTTC
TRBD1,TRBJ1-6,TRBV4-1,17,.,CASSRWDRSSSNSPLHF,TGCGCCAGCAGCCGTTGGGACAGGTCCTCATCCAATTCACCCCTCCACTTT
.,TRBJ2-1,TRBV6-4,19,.,CASRDPPTRDNAYHNEQFF,TGTGCCAGCAGGGACCCACCCACCCGGGACAACGCCTATCACAATGAGCAGTTCTTC
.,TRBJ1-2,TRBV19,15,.,CASSIQGPPMYGYTF,TGTGCCAGTAGTATCCAGGGCCCTCCTATGTATGGCTACACCTTC
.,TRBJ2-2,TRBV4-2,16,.,CASTQARGGLSGELFF,TGTGCCAGCACCCAAGCCAGGGGGGGGTTGTCCGGGGAGCTGTTTTTT
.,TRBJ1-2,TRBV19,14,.,CASSMRGGETGYTF,TGTGCCAGTAGTATGAGAGGAGGGGAGACTGGCTACACCTTC
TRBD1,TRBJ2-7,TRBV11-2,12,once,CASSLTGDEQYF,TGTGCCAGCAGCCTTACAGGGGACGAGCAGTACTTC
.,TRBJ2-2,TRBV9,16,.,CASSVQSPANTGELFF,TGTGCCAGCAGCGTACAGAGCCCCGCGAACACCGGGGAGCTGTTTTTT
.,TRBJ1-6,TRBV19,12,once,CASSNRDSPLHF,TGTGCCAGTAGTAACAGGGATTCACCCCTCCACTTT
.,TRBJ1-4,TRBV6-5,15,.,CASSRTDARGEKLFF,TGTGCCAGCAGCCGTACTGACGCGCGCGGTGAAAAACTGTTTTTT
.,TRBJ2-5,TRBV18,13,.,CASSLGVQETQYF,TGTGCCAGCTCACTGGGGGTCCAGGAGACCCAGTACTTC
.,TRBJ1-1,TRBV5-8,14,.,CASRYWEAATEAFF,TGTGCCAGCAGGTATTGGGAGGCAGCCACTGAAGCTTTCTTT
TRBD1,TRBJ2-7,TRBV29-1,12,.,CSVGQGHSEQYF,TGCAGCGTCGGACAGGGGCACAGCGAGCAGTACTTC
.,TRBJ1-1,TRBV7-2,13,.,CASSLQGYTEAFF,TGTGCCAGCAGCTTACAGGGGTACACTGAAGCTTTCTTT